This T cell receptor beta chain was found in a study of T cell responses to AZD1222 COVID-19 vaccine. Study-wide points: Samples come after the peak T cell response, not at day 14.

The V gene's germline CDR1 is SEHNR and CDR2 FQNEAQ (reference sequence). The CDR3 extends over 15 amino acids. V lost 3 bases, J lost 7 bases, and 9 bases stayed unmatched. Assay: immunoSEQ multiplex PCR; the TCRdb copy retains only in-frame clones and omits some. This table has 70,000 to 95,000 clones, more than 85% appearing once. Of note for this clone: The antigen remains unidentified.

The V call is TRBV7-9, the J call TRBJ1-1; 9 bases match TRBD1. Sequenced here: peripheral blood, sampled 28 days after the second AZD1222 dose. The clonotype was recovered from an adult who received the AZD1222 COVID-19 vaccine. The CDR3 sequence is CASSFRMGQGYEAFF. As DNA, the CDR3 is TGTGCCAGCAGCTTTCGTATGGGACAGGGTTATGAAGCTTTCTTT.